Listed below are T cell receptor beta chains from one sample, sequenced in a study of T cell repertoires in aging, cancer and after chemotherapy. One entry per CDR3 protein results from TCRdb running MiXCR on the multiplex PCR reads. Of about 13,000 distinct CDR3 sequences detected, 25% to 30% appear once; the ten largest clones hold almost 9.5%. Material for sequencing was blood. The origin of the receptors is a human donor with a blood cancer. Both conserved end residues are part of each CDR3. D genes are given only for firm matches. Size is omitted from some rows. Given values are once, few, many or a class for expanded clones.

CDR3aa: CASSTGTSGGRSTDTQYF
CDR3nt: TGCGCCAGCAGCACCGGGACTAGCGGGGGGCGAAGCACAGATACGCAGTATTTT
d_gene: TRBD2
j_gene: TRBJ2-3
v_gene: TRBV5-1
abundance: -

CDR3aa: CASSIGARYGYTF
CDR3nt: TGTGCCAGCAGCATCGGAGCACGCTATGGCTACACCTTC
d_gene: -
j_gene: TRBJ1-2
v_gene: TRBV12-3/TRBV12-4
abundance: few

CDR3aa: CACRQGSSNQPQHF
CDR3nt: TGTGCCTGTCGACAGGGATCTAGCAATCAGCCCCAGCATTTT
d_gene: TRBD1
j_gene: TRBJ1-5
v_gene: TRBV6-4
abundance: -

CDR3aa: CASSATGGEETQYF
CDR3nt: TGTGCCAGTAGTGCGACCGGGGGAGAAGAGACCCAGTACTTC
d_gene: -
j_gene: TRBJ2-5
v_gene: TRBV19
abundance: medium-sized

CDR3aa: CASRRRGATEAFF
CDR3nt: TGTGCCAGCAGGAGGAGGGGGGCCACTGAAGCTTTCTTT
d_gene: -
j_gene: TRBJ1-1
v_gene: TRBV6-1
abundance: once

CDR3aa: CASSQDMGGSQPQHF
CDR3nt: TGTGCCAGCAGCCAAGATATGGGGGGAAGTCAGCCCCAGCATTTT
d_gene: -
j_gene: TRBJ1-5
v_gene: TRBV4-2
abundance: -

CDR3aa: CATSAGRGSGNTIYF
CDR3nt: TGTGCCACCAGCGCGGGCAGGGGGAGTGGAAACACCATATATTTT
d_gene: TRBD1
j_gene: TRBJ1-3
v_gene: TRBV15
abundance: medium-sized

CDR3aa: CASSLQGSNYGYTF
CDR3nt: TGTGCCAGCAGCCTCCAAGGGTCGAACTATGGCTACACCTTC
d_gene: -
j_gene: TRBJ1-2
v_gene: TRBV5-6
abundance: medium-sized

CDR3aa: CASSDTSEPSKAQHF
CDR3nt: TGTGCCAGCAGCGACACGTCTGAACCGTCCAAGGCCCAGCATTTT
d_gene: -
j_gene: TRBJ1-5
v_gene: TRBV6-1
abundance: many

CDR3aa: CASRKTGVPGELFF
CDR3nt: TGTGCCAGCAGGAAAACAGGGGTGCCCGGGGAGCTGTTTTTT
d_gene: TRBD1
j_gene: TRBJ2-2
v_gene: TRBV6-5
abundance: medium-sized

CDR3aa: CASSLSDGSGTQYF
CDR3nt: TGTGCCAGCAGCTTATCTGACGGGTCCGGGACCCAGTACTTC
d_gene: -
j_gene: TRBJ2-5
v_gene: TRBV13
abundance: many

CDR3aa: CASWTGPATEAFF
CDR3nt: TGTGCCAGTTGGACGGGACCGGCCACTGAAGCTTTCTTT
d_gene: -
j_gene: TRBJ1-1
v_gene: TRBV19
abundance: many

CDR3aa: CASSFTTGYYEQYF
CDR3nt: TGTGCCAGCAGCTTCACGACAGGGTACTACGAGCAGTACTTC
d_gene: TRBD1
j_gene: TRBJ2-7
v_gene: TRBV5-5
abundance: medium-sized

CDR3aa: CASTLTGASYEQYF
CDR3nt: TGCGCCAGCACCTTGACAGGGGCCTCCTACGAGCAGTACTTC
d_gene: TRBD1
j_gene: TRBJ2-7
v_gene: TRBV5-1
abundance: -

CDR3aa: CASSLAGGPRNEQFF
CDR3nt: TGTGCCAGCAGCCTAGCGGGAGGGCCGAGGAATGAGCAGTTCTTC
d_gene: TRBD2
j_gene: TRBJ2-1
v_gene: TRBV6-2/TRBV6-3
abundance: -

CDR3aa: CASSLRVGGQPQHF
CDR3nt: TGCGCCAGCAGCTTGAGGGTGGGGGGTCAGCCCCAGCATTTT
d_gene: -
j_gene: TRBJ1-5
v_gene: TRBV5-1
abundance: few

CDR3aa: CASSAGRSDTQYF
CDR3nt: TGTGCCAGCAGTGCGGGGCGCTCAGATACGCAGTATTTT
d_gene: -
j_gene: TRBJ2-3
v_gene: TRBV25-1
abundance: -

CDR3aa: CSVGQGASMGGKNIQYF
CDR3nt: TGCAGCGTAGGACAGGGGGCCTCAATGGGGGGCAAAAACATTCAGTACTTC
d_gene: TRBD1
j_gene: TRBJ2-4
v_gene: TRBV29-1
abundance: medium-sized

CDR3aa: CASSDGRNSNQPQHF
CDR3nt: TGCGCCAGCAGCGACGGGAGGAATAGCAATCAGCCCCAGCATTTT
d_gene: -
j_gene: TRBJ1-5
v_gene: TRBV5-6
abundance: -

CDR3aa: CASSDQSNQPQHF
CDR3nt: TGTGCCAGCAGTGACCAGAGCAATCAGCCCCAGCATTTT
d_gene: -
j_gene: TRBJ1-5
v_gene: TRBV2
abundance: -

CDR3aa: CATSGRLAGLNTGELFF
CDR3nt: TGTGCCACCAGTGGACGACTAGCGGGGTTGAACACCGGGGAGCTGTTTTTT
d_gene: TRBD2
j_gene: TRBJ2-2
v_gene: TRBV24-1
abundance: many

CDR3aa: CASSLWGDRATETQYF
CDR3nt: TGTGCCAGCAGTTTGTGGGGCGACAGGGCCACAGAGACCCAGTACTTC
d_gene: TRBD1
j_gene: TRBJ2-5
v_gene: TRBV27
abundance: -

CDR3aa: CAWSLGDGELFF
CDR3nt: TGTGCCTGGAGTTTGGGCGACGGGGAGCTGTTTTTT
d_gene: -
j_gene: TRBJ2-2
v_gene: TRBV30
abundance: medium-sized

CDR3aa: CASSPARGEKLFF
CDR3nt: TGTGCCAGCAGTCCGGCCAGGGGTGAAAAACTGTTTTTT
d_gene: -
j_gene: TRBJ1-4
v_gene: TRBV12-3/TRBV12-4
abundance: -

CDR3aa: CASSHWTGGEKLFF
CDR3nt: TGCGCCAGCAGCCATTGGACAGGGGGTGAAAAACTGTTTTTT
d_gene: TRBD1
j_gene: TRBJ1-4
v_gene: TRBV4-3
abundance: -

CDR3aa: CASSRDVNYGYTF
CDR3nt: TGCGCCAGCAGCCGGGACGTTAACTATGGCTACACCTTC
d_gene: -
j_gene: TRBJ1-2
v_gene: TRBV5-1
abundance: -

CDR3aa: CASSYLAGAEDTQYF
CDR3nt: TGTGCCAGCAGTTACCTAGCGGGGGCGGAGGATACGCAGTATTTT
d_gene: TRBD2
j_gene: TRBJ2-3
v_gene: TRBV27
abundance: medium-sized

CDR3aa: CASSRLATDTQYF
CDR3nt: TGTGCCAGCAGTAGACTAGCGACAGATACGCAGTATTTT
d_gene: TRBD2
j_gene: TRBJ2-3
v_gene: TRBV6-5
abundance: medium-sized

CDR3aa: CASRDSYAFSRNTIYF
CDR3nt: TGTGCCAGCCGGGACAGCTACGCGTTTTCGAGAAACACCATATATTTT
d_gene: TRBD1
j_gene: TRBJ1-3
v_gene: TRBV27
abundance: -

CDR3aa: CASSYHTSEETQYF
CDR3nt: TGTGCCAGCAGTTACCACACTAGCGAAGAGACCCAGTACTTC
d_gene: TRBD2
j_gene: TRBJ2-5
v_gene: TRBV6-2/TRBV6-3
abundance: few

CDR3aa: CSVEFRTDSTDTQYF
CDR3nt: TGCAGCGTTGAATTCAGGACAGATAGCACAGATACGCAGTATTTT
d_gene: -
j_gene: TRBJ2-3
v_gene: TRBV29-1
abundance: medium-sized

CDR3aa: CASSDLRNEQFF
CDR3nt: TGTGCCAGCAGCGACTTACGCAATGAGCAGTTCTTC
d_gene: -
j_gene: TRBJ2-1
v_gene: TRBV7-2
abundance: -

CDR3aa: CASRPLTGDNYNEQFF
CDR3nt: TGTGCCAGCAGACCCCTAACAGGGGATAACTACAATGAGCAGTTCTTC
d_gene: TRBD1
j_gene: TRBJ2-1
v_gene: TRBV6-5
abundance: few

CDR3aa: CASSMAGVTDTQYF
CDR3nt: TGTGCCAGTAGTATGGCGGGAGTGACAGATACGCAGTATTTT
d_gene: TRBD2
j_gene: TRBJ2-3
v_gene: TRBV19
abundance: medium-sized

CDR3aa: CASRRLAGGNEETQYF
CDR3nt: TGTGCCAGCAGACGGTTGGCAGGGGGCAACGAAGAGACCCAGTACTTC
d_gene: TRBD1
j_gene: TRBJ2-5
v_gene: TRBV6-1
abundance: few

CDR3aa: CASSLETDTQYF
CDR3nt: TGTGCCAGCAGCTTAGAGACAGATACGCAGTATTTT
d_gene: -
j_gene: TRBJ2-3
v_gene: TRBV11-1
abundance: -

CDR3aa: CSVEEAGGGYTF
CDR3nt: TGCAGCGTTGAAGAAGCGGGCGGTGGCTACACCTTC
d_gene: -
j_gene: TRBJ1-2
v_gene: TRBV29-1
abundance: medium-sized

CDR3aa: CASTRDRGIGNQPQHF
CDR3nt: TGTGCCAGCACTAGGGACAGGGGGATTGGAAATCAGCCCCAGCATTTT
d_gene: TRBD1
j_gene: TRBJ1-5
v_gene: TRBV6-1
abundance: few

CDR3aa: CASSQGREETQYF
CDR3nt: TGCGCCAGCAGCCAAGGGAGGGAAGAGACCCAGTACTTC
d_gene: -
j_gene: TRBJ2-5
v_gene: TRBV4-3
abundance: few

CDR3aa: CASSLTLLETQYF
CDR3nt: TGTGCCAGCAGTTTGACCCTATTAGAGACCCAGTACTTC
d_gene: -
j_gene: TRBJ2-5
v_gene: TRBV27
abundance: -

CDR3aa: CATSGAGKNIQYF
CDR3nt: TGTGCCACCAGTGGGGCGGGTAAAAACATTCAGTACTTC
d_gene: -
j_gene: TRBJ2-4
v_gene: TRBV24-1
abundance: -

CDR3aa: CSGGGGAGETQYF
CDR3nt: TGCAGTGGTGGTGGGGGGGCCGGGGAGACCCAGTACTTC
d_gene: -
j_gene: TRBJ2-5
v_gene: TRBV20-1
abundance: -

CDR3aa: CASSLTGSSYNSPLHF
CDR3nt: TGTGCCAGCAGCTTGACAGGTAGTTCCTATAATTCACCCCTCCACTTT
d_gene: -
j_gene: TRBJ1-6
v_gene: TRBV5-6
abundance: many

CDR3aa: CATSREALNADTQYF
CDR3nt: TGTGCCACCAGCAGAGAAGCCCTAAATGCAGATACGCAGTATTTT
d_gene: -
j_gene: TRBJ2-3
v_gene: TRBV15
abundance: medium-sized

CDR3aa: CASSLGPRDNTGELFF
CDR3nt: TGTGCCAGCAGCTTGGGTCCCAGGGACAACACCGGGGAGCTGTTTTTT
d_gene: -
j_gene: TRBJ2-2
v_gene: TRBV5-6
abundance: few

CDR3aa: CASSLGGIPTYEQYF
CDR3nt: TGTGCCAGCAGCTTAGGGGGGATTCCTACTTACGAGCAGTACTTC
d_gene: -
j_gene: TRBJ2-7
v_gene: TRBV5-5
abundance: few

CDR3aa: CASSPGEKLFF
CDR3nt: TGCGCCAGCAGTCCCGGAGAAAAACTGTTTTTT
d_gene: -
j_gene: TRBJ1-4
v_gene: TRBV5-1
abundance: -

CDR3aa: CASSQYTGNTGELFF
CDR3nt: TGCGCCAGCAGCCAATACACGGGGAACACCGGGGAGCTGTTTTTT
d_gene: -
j_gene: TRBJ2-2
v_gene: TRBV4-3
abundance: -

CDR3aa: CASSLVAGGSKNIQYF
CDR3nt: TGTGCCAGCAGCTTGGTAGCGGGAGGATCCAAAAACATTCAGTACTTC
d_gene: TRBD2
j_gene: TRBJ2-4
v_gene: TRBV5-6
abundance: few

CDR3aa: CASSPGGDQPQHF
CDR3nt: TGTGCCAGCAGCCCGGGCGGGGACCAGCCCCAGCATTTT
d_gene: -
j_gene: TRBJ1-5
v_gene: TRBV5-4
abundance: many

CDR3aa: CASSLGTAATNEKLFF
CDR3nt: TGTGCCAGCAGCTTAGGTACGGCTGCAACTAATGAAAAACTGTTTTTT
d_gene: -
j_gene: TRBJ1-4
v_gene: TRBV7-9
abundance: -

CDR3aa: CASWVRIHNEQFF
CDR3nt: TGTGCCAGTTGGGTCCGTATACACAATGAGCAGTTCTTC
d_gene: -
j_gene: TRBJ2-1
v_gene: TRBV19
abundance: -

CDR3aa: CASRSPHSNQPQHF
CDR3nt: TGTGCCAGCAGATCCCCCCATTCCAATCAGCCCCAGCATTTT
d_gene: -
j_gene: TRBJ1-5
v_gene: TRBV6-5
abundance: many

CDR3aa: CASSSMWGESSYEQYF
CDR3nt: TGTGCCAGCAGTTCCATGTGGGGTGAGAGCTCCTACGAGCAGTACTTC
d_gene: -
j_gene: TRBJ2-7
v_gene: TRBV27
abundance: -

CDR3aa: CSARDPGDGALSGNTIYF
CDR3nt: TGCAGTGCTAGAGATCCAGGGGACGGGGCCCTCTCTGGAAACACCATATATTTT
d_gene: -
j_gene: TRBJ1-3
v_gene: TRBV20-1
abundance: -

CDR3aa: CASSQDRETGNSPLHF
CDR3nt: TGTGCCAGCAGCCAAGATCGGGAGACAGGGAATTCACCCCTCCACTTT
d_gene: TRBD1
j_gene: TRBJ1-6
v_gene: TRBV4-2
abundance: -

CDR3aa: CASSYLTGVEETQYF
CDR3nt: TGTGCCAGCAGTTATTTGACAGGAGTTGAAGAGACCCAGTACTTC
d_gene: -
j_gene: TRBJ2-5
v_gene: TRBV6-2/TRBV6-3
abundance: -